The sample holds a few counts of the clone carrying this T cell receptor beta chain. No antigen is known for it. The germline V gene has CDR1 MNHNY and CDR2 SVGAGI (reference sequence). The ends were cut back, 5 bases at V and 10 bases at J, with 17 bases in the middle. This CDR3 is 13 amino acids long. The record originates from a study of T cells after yellow fever vaccination. Whole-study results and caveats: The secondary response peaked faster, at day 5 versus 15, but was weaker.

In making TCR cDNA, 5'RACE template switching added a universal primer site and UMIs to it. Each CDR3 protein gets one entry after TCRdb re-called the 5' RACE reads with MiXCR. The sample includes a few hundred thousand distinct CDR3 sequences, about 7% seen only once; the top ten take roughly 0.9%. This specimen consisted of CD4+ T cells sorted from PBMCs, obtained 15 days after the yellow fever booster vaccination. The sequence was obtained from a man aged 25 to 40 who received the YFV17D yellow fever vaccine. The chain uses TRBV6-6 and TRBJ1-2, with D possibly TRBD1 on 5 matching bases. The CDR3 sequence is CASSPQGSLDYTF. The CDR3 DNA reads as TGTGCCAGCAGTCCCCAGGGAAGTTTAGACTACACCTTC.